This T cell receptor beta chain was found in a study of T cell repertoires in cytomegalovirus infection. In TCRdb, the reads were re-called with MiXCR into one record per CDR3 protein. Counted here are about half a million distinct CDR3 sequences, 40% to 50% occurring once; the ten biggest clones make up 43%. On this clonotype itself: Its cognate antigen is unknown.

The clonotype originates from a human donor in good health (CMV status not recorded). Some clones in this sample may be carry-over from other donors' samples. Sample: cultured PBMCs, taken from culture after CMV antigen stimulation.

CDR3 residues: CASSTRTSGNLETQYF. The CDR3, as DNA: TGTGCCAGCTCGACCAGGACTAGCGGGAACCTAGAGACCCAGTACTTC. The rearrangement links TRBV18 to TRBJ2-5, with TRBD2 identical over 12 bases. The CDR3 loop spans 16 amino acids. V trimming: 6 bases; J trimming: 4 bases; junction bases outside the gene matches: 9. Per the germline V gene, CDR1 is KGHSH and CDR2 is LQKENI.